This note documents a single T cell receptor beta chain sequence. Its specificity is unknown. Trimming at V came to 5 bases and at J to 6 bases, leaving 9 bases not matched to a gene. CDR3 size: 15 residues. Germline CDR1 is SGHRS and CDR2 is YFSETQ. These data originate in a study of T cells in Graves' hyperthyroidism and ophthalmopathy. The study's findings and limits: Researchers found most expanded thyroid clonotypes above 0.001 in blood as well.

RNA transcripts were the template for amplifying TCR beta CDR3 regions. First-round RT-PCR targeting the TCR CDR3 was performed with the HTBI primer set. A single record per CDR3 protein comes from TCRdb applying MiXCR to the multiplex PCR reads. The sample yields 350,000 or so distinct CDR3 sequences, approximately 18% seen once. J is TRBJ2-1 and V is TRBV5-1, with 9 positions matching TRBD2. The TCR originated in a young woman with Graves' hyperthyroidism that later progressed to Graves' ophthalmopathy. The sequenced material came from blood. For the CDR3, the DNA is TGCGCCAGCAGAGATGCAGCGGGGGGACCCAATGAGCAGTTCTTC. Translating gives CASRDAAGGPNEQFF.